A single sample gave rise to the 11 T cell receptor beta chains below, sequenced in a study of Ad26.COV2.S vaccination and SARS-CoV-2 variants. Treatment given: roughly 19 received Ad26.COV2.S at low or high dose, single or two shots; 5 received placebo; per-sample allocation not given. Sampling was done on day 63 after the first vaccine or placebo injection. Repertoires were generated with immunoSEQ multiplex PCR, while TCRdb's copy carries only in-frame clones and drops some. The table lists about 400,000 clones, 80% to 95% of them singletons. Sequenced here: peripheral blood, sampled in a trial of Ad26.COV2.S vaccine versus placebo. Receptor source: a person aged 18-65 years who received the Ad26.COV2.S COVID-19 vaccine or a placebo.

CDR3 amino acids: CASSEQGYEQYF. In DNA, the CDR3 is TGTGCCAGCAGTGAACAGGGCTACGAGCAGTACTTC. The chain recombines TRBV6-1 with TRBJ2-7; D is possibly TRBD1 (5 bases). The CDR3 is 12 amino acids. V was trimmed by 2 bases and J by 3 bases, leaving 5 bases between them. Per germline, CDR1 MNHNS and CDR2 SASEGT.

This chain connects TRBV29-1 to TRBJ1-2; possibly TRBD1 for D (6 bases). Germline V gene data show CDR1 as SQVTM and CDR2 as ANQGSEA. This CDR3 is 14 amino acids long. Between the trimmed V and J ends, which lost 1 base and 0 bases, there was a span of 9 bases. CDR3 region: CSVEGRGANYGYTF. The CDR3 DNA follows: TGCAGCGTTGAAGGCAGGGGAGCTAACTATGGCTACACCTTC.

As regards this clone: The germline gene is not matched at one end of the junction; a read error may be the cause. V usage is TRBV28 and J usage is TRBJ2-1; TRBD2 agrees at 9 bases. This CDR3 spans 14 amino acids. CDR1 is MDHEN and CDR2 is SYDVKM in the germline V gene. The CDR3 protein is CASILGTSWNEQFF. CDR3 nucleotides: TGTGCCAGCATTTTAGGGACTAGCTGGAATGAGCAGTTCTTC.

J is TRBJ2-5 and V is TRBV12-3 or TRBV12-4; D unresolved. V dropped 3 bases and J dropped 1 base, with 6 bases sitting between them. The CDR3 runs 13 residues. The CDR3 DNA is TGTGCCAGCAGTTTTCACGGCCAAGAGACCCAGTACTTC. Protein sequence: CASSFHGQETQYF.

The CDR3 DNA reads TGTGCCAGCAGTGCCTCTGCGGAGGGGGAGCTGTTTTTT. As protein: CASSASAEGELFF. The chain carries TRBV6-4 and TRBJ2-2, with unresolved D. Germline V gene sequence: CDR1 MRHNA, CDR2 SNTAGT. This CDR3 has 13 residues. V was cut by 4 bases and J by 8 bases, with 11 bases left in between.

The chain carries TRBV12-3 or TRBV12-4 and TRBJ1-4; D is unresolved. The CDR3 has 13 residues. Trimming removed 5 bases from V and 0 bases from J, with 4 bases in between. CDR3 loop: CASSTATNEKLFF. In DNA, the CDR3 is TGTGCCAGCAGTACTGCAACTAATGAAAAACTGTTTTTT.

The V gene is TRBV11-3, the J gene TRBJ2-2, with D possibly matching TRBD2 (6 bases). The CDR3 is made up of 15 amino acids. Per germline, CDR1 SGHNT and CDR2 YENEEA. V was pared by 2 bases and J by 3 bases, with 10 bases between. The CDR3 DNA follows: TGTGCCAGCAGCTTAAGGGCTAGCGACACCGGGGAGCTGTTTTTT. Protein sequence: CASSLRASDTGELFF.

In nucleotides, the CDR3 is TGTGCCAGCAGCTTACAGGGGGGCCAAGAGACCCAGTACTTC. It specifies CASSLQGGQETQYF. The chain couples TRBV11-3 to TRBJ2-5, with a possible D match to TRBD1 (7 bases). Germline CDR1 reads SGHNT; CDR2 reads YENEEA. There are 14 residues in the CDR3. The germline V and J ends were trimmed by 2 bases and 1 base, with 8 bases remaining between them.

V usage is TRBV30 and J usage is TRBJ2-7, with TRBD2 as a possible D gene (5 bases). The CDR3 is made up of 13 amino acids. Trimming shortened V by 4 bases and J by 3 bases, and 13 bases separated the two germline ends. Germline CDR1 GTSNPN, CDR2 SVGIG (reference sequence). The CDR3: CAWNIPEVYEQYF. The CDR3 DNA sequence: TGTGCCTGGAACATCCCGGAGGTCTACGAGCAGTACTTC.

V and J are TRBV27 and TRBJ2-3, with D perhaps TRBD2 (5 bases). V lost 3 bases and J 1 base, leaving 23 bases between the germline ends. Germline values: CDR1 MNHEY, CDR2 SMNVEV (reference sequence). CDR3 length equals 19 residues. The CDR3 DNA follows: TGTGCCAGCAGTTTCCCCCCTTGGAGGACGAAAGGAGGCACAGATACGCAGTATTTT. Protein sequence: CASSFPPWRTKGGTDTQYF.

The chain couples TRBV7-6 to TRBJ2-5, with 9 bases that match TRBD1. This CDR3 has 17 residues. The V gene's germline CDR1 is SGHVS and CDR2 FNYEAQ. V gave up 4 bases and J gave up 4 bases; unmatched junction bases: 13. The CDR3 is CASSSTGQGHLRETQYF. CDR3 in DNA: TGTGCCAGCAGCTCCACGGGACAGGGACATTTACGAGAGACCCAGTACTTC.